This T cell receptor (beta chain) was retrieved from a study of blood T cell repertoires in COVID-19. About the study: Spain, Italy and the United States supplied samples that represented acute and convalescent COVID-19.

The method was immunoSEQ multiplex PCR; TCRdb's version includes in-frame clones alone and lacks a portion of them. Here the sample spans 240,000 or so clones, about 80% being singletons. The specimen was peripheral blood. This receptor was obtained from a woman aged 80 or older with acute or convalescent COVID-19.

This CDR3 is CASSPQGSPLHF. CDR3 in DNA: TGTGCCAGCAGCCCCCAGGGCTCACCCCTCCACTTT. The V call is TRBV7-2, the J call TRBJ1-6, with a tentative D call TRBD1 (5 bases). V was cut by 5 bases and J by 10 bases, with 9 bases left in between. This CDR3 is 12 amino acids long. Germline V CDR1 and CDR2: SGHTA, FQGNSA.